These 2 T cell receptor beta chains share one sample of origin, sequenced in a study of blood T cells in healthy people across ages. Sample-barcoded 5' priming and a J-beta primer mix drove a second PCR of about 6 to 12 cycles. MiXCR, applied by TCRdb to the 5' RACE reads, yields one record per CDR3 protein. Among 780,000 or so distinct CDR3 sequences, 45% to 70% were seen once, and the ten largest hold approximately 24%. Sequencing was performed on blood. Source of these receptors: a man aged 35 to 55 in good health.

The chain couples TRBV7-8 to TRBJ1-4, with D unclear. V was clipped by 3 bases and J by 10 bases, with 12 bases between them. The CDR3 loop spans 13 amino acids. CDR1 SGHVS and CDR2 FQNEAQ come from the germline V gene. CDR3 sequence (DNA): TGTGCCAGCAGCTTGCGGGAAAAGGGAAAACTGTTTTTT. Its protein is CASSLREKGKLFF. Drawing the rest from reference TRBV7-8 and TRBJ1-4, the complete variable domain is GAGVSQSPRYKVAKRGQDVALRCDPISGHVSLFWYQQALGQGPEFLTYFQNEAQLDKSGLPSDRFFAERPEGSVSTLKIQRTQQEDSAVYLCASSLREKGKLFFGSGTQLSVL.

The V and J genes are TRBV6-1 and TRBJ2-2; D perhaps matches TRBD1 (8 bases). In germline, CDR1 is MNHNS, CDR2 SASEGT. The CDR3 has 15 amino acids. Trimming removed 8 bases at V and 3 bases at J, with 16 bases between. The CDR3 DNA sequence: TGTGCCAGCCTTAGACAGGGGAGGGACACCGGGGAGCTGTTTTTT. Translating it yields CASLRQGRDTGELFF.